Listed below are T cell receptor beta chains from one sample, sequenced in a study of metastatic and nonmetastatic thyroid tumors. TCRdb reassembled clones from the PCR reads with MiXCR. The sample lists 15,000 to 20,000 clones; 25% to 35% were seen once. Sequenced material: tumor tissue. Receptor source: a female donor with papillary thyroid cancer or a benign thyroid nodule (not recorded which). Some clones in this sample may be carry-over from other donors' samples. The CDR3 runs from the conserved cysteine through the conserved F or W. D genes are given only for firm matches. For some rows the clone size is stated as once, few or many, or as a class when expanded; others skip it.

V gene,clone size,J gene,D gene,CDR3 DNA,CDR3 protein
TRBV11-2,NA,TRBJ2-3,TRBD1,TGTGCCAGCAGCGCGCGACAGGGGGGGAGCACAGATACGCAGTATTTT,CASSARQGGSTDTQYF
TRBV27,many,TRBJ1-1,NA,TGTGCCAGCAGTTTACAGGGAGGTCTCACTGAAGCTTTCTTT,CASSLQGGLTEAFF
TRBV13,once,TRBJ1-6,NA,TGTGCCAGCAGCTTGGGTAATTCACCCCTCCACTTT,CASSLGNSPLHF
TRBV7-3,NA,TRBJ1-5,NA,TGTGCCAGCAGCTTACAGAAGGATCAGCCCCAGCATTTT,CASSLQKDQPQHF
TRBV28,many,TRBJ2-3,NA,TGTGCCAGCAGACCCGGAGGGACAGATACGCAGTATTTT,CASRPGGTDTQYF
TRBV5-1,NA,TRBJ2-5,NA,TGCGCCAGCAGATCGTACGAAGAGACCCAGTACTTC,CASRSYEETQYF
TRBV6-1,NA,TRBJ2-1,NA,TGTGCCAGCAGCCCCTCCAGGAGCTCCTACAATGAGCAGTTCTTC,CASSPSRSSYNEQFF
TRBV24-1,once,TRBJ2-3,NA,TGTGCCACCAGTGACCGAAGATTATCGGGAGTGACAGATACGCAGTATTTT,CATSDRRLSGVTDTQYF
TRBV3-1,NA,TRBJ1-3,NA,TGTGCCAGCAGCCACGGAAACACCATATATTTT,CASSHGNTIYF
TRBV20-1,NA,TRBJ2-7,NA,TGCAGTGCTAGAGATTGGGGGGCGGGAGCATTCGACGAGCAGTACTTC,CSARDWGAGAFDEQYF
TRBV15,NA,TRBJ2-7,NA,TGCGCCACCAGCAGAGATCTGGTCTACGAGCAGTACTTC,CATSRDLVYEQYF
TRBV20-1,NA,TRBJ1-5,NA,TGCAGTGCTCGAAGTCAAAATCAGCCCCAGCATTTT,CSARSQNQPQHF
TRBV20-1,once,TRBJ1-5,NA,TGCAGTGCTAGAGTTCTTGGGACCGGGGGGTTTAGCAATCAGCCAAAGCATTTT,CSARVLGTGGFSNQPKHF
TRBV6-1,medium-sized,TRBJ2-7,TRBD2,TGTGCCAGCAGTGAAGCGAACAGACTAGCGTTCGGATACGAGCAGTACTTC,CASSEANRLAFGYEQYF
TRBV7-8,NA,TRBJ1-2,NA,TGTGCCAGCAGCTTAGCGCAGGGTTATGGCTACACCTTC,CASSLAQGYGYTF
TRBV5-1,NA,TRBJ2-3,TRBD1,TGCGCCAGCAGCTTGGTAGGGACAGGTTTAGGCACAGATACGCAGTATTTC,CASSLVGTGLGTDTQYF
TRBV28,medium-sized,TRBJ2-1,TRBD2,TGTGCCAGCAGTTACAGCGGGAGTTCCTACAATGAGCAGTTCTTC,CASSYSGSSYNEQFF
TRBV29-1,NA,TRBJ2-1,NA,TGCAGCGCCCGGATGGTTCTACGGACCCGGAGCTCCTACAATGAGCAGTTCTTC,CSARMVLRTRSSYNEQFF
TRBV4-3,medium-sized,TRBJ2-6,NA,TGCGCCAGCAGCCAAGTCCCAGGGGCGGGAGAATCTGGGGCCAACGTCCTGACTTTC,CASSQVPGAGESGANVLTF
TRBV30,NA,TRBJ2-7,TRBD1,TGTGCCTGGAGTGTACTACAGGGGGGTTACGAGCAGTACTTC,CAWSVLQGGYEQYF
TRBV6-2/TRBV6-3,few,TRBJ2-2,NA,TGTGCCAGCAGTTACGGGGAGACCGGGGAGCTGTTTTTT,CASSYGETGELFF
TRBV28,NA,TRBJ2-7,TRBD2,TGTGCCAGCTCCTCACTAGCGGGAGGGAGGAACGAGCAGTACTTC,CASSSLAGGRNEQYF
TRBV6-1,few,TRBJ1-1,NA,TGTGCCAGCAGTGTTACAGAAATCAACACTGAAGCTTTCTTT,CASSVTEINTEAFF
TRBV6-1,NA,TRBJ2-7,NA,TGTGCCAGCAGTCCGGGACTTGCAGCCTACGAGCAGTACTTC,CASSPGLAAYEQYF
TRBV6-1,few,TRBJ2-7,NA,TGTGCCAGCAGTGCACCTGCCTACGAGCATTACTTC,CASSAPAYEHYF
TRBV7-9,NA,TRBJ1-2,NA,TGTGCCAGCAGCTTTGCCAGGGGAGGGGATGGCTACACCTTC,CASSFARGGDGYTF
TRBV4-1,many,TRBJ2-3,NA,TGCGCCAGCAGCCAAGAGCAGGGCAGCACAGATACGCAGTATTTT,CASSQEQGSTDTQYF
TRBV20-1,NA,TRBJ2-1,TRBD2,TGCAGTGCTAGAGTTGTCCGATTGGGACTAGCGGACGACAATGAGCAGTTCTTC,CSARVVRLGLADDNEQFF
TRBV28,NA,TRBJ2-3,TRBD1,TGTGCCAGCAGTTGTGCGGACAGGGGTATAACAGATACTCAGTATTTT,CASSCADRGITDTQYF
TRBV6-2/TRBV6-3,few,TRBJ1-1,NA,TGTGCCAGCAGTTCGGGGCAAGCCTTCTTT,CASSSGQAFF
TRBV7-9,many,TRBJ2-5,NA,TGTGCCAGCAGCTTAGATGCGGAGTCCCAAGAGACCCAGTACTTC,CASSLDAESQETQYF
TRBV5-1,medium-sized,TRBJ2-7,TRBD2,TGCGCCAGCAGCTTGCGCTCTAGCGGGGCTGCCTACGAGCAGTACTTC,CASSLRSSGAAYEQYF
TRBV5-1,many,TRBJ2-7,NA,TGCGCCAGCAGCTTGGGTGCGACAGGAGCTTACGAGCAGTACTTC,CASSLGATGAYEQYF
TRBV20-1,NA,TRBJ1-6,NA,TGCAGTGCTAGAGAAAGGGCCAGTGATGTGTCACCCCTCCACTTT,CSARERASDVSPLHF
TRBV5-1,NA,TRBJ2-3,TRBD2,TGCGCCAGCAGCCTAGCGGGAGAGGGGCCAGATACGCAGTATTTT,CASSLAGEGPDTQYF
TRBV4-1,many,TRBJ2-7,TRBD2,TGCGCCAGCAGCCAGCTCTATCTACTAGCGGGAGGTCACGAGCAGTACTTC,CASSQLYLLAGGHEQYF
TRBV5-1,NA,TRBJ2-1,NA,TGCGCCAGCAGCCTGCAGGGCCAGGGACATGGGGAGCAGTTCTTC,CASSLQGQGHGEQFF
TRBV12-3/TRBV12-4,NA,TRBJ2-7,TRBD1,TGTGCCAGCAGTTCCCCCGGGACAGCCTCCTACGAGCAGTACTTC,CASSSPGTASYEQYF
TRBV5-1,NA,TRBJ1-4,TRBD1,TGCGCCAGCAGCTTGGACCGACAGGGTAGAAGTTCAACTAATGAAAAACTGTTTTTT,CASSLDRQGRSSTNEKLFF
TRBV6-1,NA,TRBJ1-1,TRBD1,TGTGCCAGCAGTGCTCCGGGACAGGGGACCACTGAAGCTTTCTTT,CASSAPGQGTTEAFF
TRBV6-1,few,TRBJ1-2,NA,TGTGCCAGCAGTGAAGTATCTGGGCAGGGGTCGTACGGCTACACCTTC,CASSEVSGQGSYGYTF
TRBV7-2,few,TRBJ2-7,TRBD1,TGTGCCAGCAGCTATCGGACAGGGGGAGTGTACGAGCAGTACTTC,CASSYRTGGVYEQYF
TRBV25-1,few,TRBJ2-3,NA,TGTGCCAGCAGTGGTACAGGGAAACTAGCTGCAGATACGCAGTATTTT,CASSGTGKLAADTQYF
TRBV7-2,NA,TRBJ1-3,NA,TGTGCCAGCAGAACAGGGATAACTGGAAACACCATATATTTT,CASRTGITGNTIYF
TRBV5-5,many,TRBJ1-1,NA,TGTGCCAGCATCGCCATTTTGAACACTGAAGCTTTCTTT,CASIAILNTEAFF
TRBV20-1,many,TRBJ2-5,TRBD1,TGCAGTGCTACGAGGACAGGGCAGACCCAGTACTTC,CSATRTGQTQYF
TRBV28,few,TRBJ1-5,TRBD1,TGTGCCAGGACTTTGCAGGGGGAGCGGAATCAGCCCCAGCATTTT,CARTLQGERNQPQHF
TRBV5-1,once,TRBJ1-2,NA,TGCGCCAGCAGCTCGGATGGGTATGGCTACACCTTC,CASSSDGYGYTF
TRBV5-1,NA,TRBJ2-7,TRBD1,TGCGCCAGCAGCCGAGGTTCGGGACAGGGACCCTACGAGCAGTACTTC,CASSRGSGQGPYEQYF
TRBV28,medium-sized,TRBJ1-5,NA,TGTGCCAGCTCCACGGGTTCGGGGAGTCAGCCCCAGCATTTT,CASSTGSGSQPQHF
TRBV6-1,few,TRBJ1-2,NA,TGTGCCAGCAGTGACGGCAGAAACTATGGCTACACCTTC,CASSDGRNYGYTF
TRBV19,few,TRBJ1-5,TRBD1,TGTGCCAGTAGCCGACAGGGTAGGAGCAATCAGCCCCAGCATTTT,CASSRQGRSNQPQHF
TRBV30,NA,TRBJ2-6,NA,TGTGCCTGGAGTGTACAAGTTGGCGGGGCCAACGTCCTGACTTTC,CAWSVQVGGANVLTF
TRBV24-1,medium-sized,TRBJ2-7,TRBD1,TGTGCCACCATAACAGGGGGCCGGGAGCAGTACTTC,CATITGGREQYF
TRBV28,many,TRBJ2-6,NA,TGTGCCAGCAGACAGTGGGACAACGACCCTACCTCTGGGGCCAACGTCCTGACTTTC,CASRQWDNDPTSGANVLTF